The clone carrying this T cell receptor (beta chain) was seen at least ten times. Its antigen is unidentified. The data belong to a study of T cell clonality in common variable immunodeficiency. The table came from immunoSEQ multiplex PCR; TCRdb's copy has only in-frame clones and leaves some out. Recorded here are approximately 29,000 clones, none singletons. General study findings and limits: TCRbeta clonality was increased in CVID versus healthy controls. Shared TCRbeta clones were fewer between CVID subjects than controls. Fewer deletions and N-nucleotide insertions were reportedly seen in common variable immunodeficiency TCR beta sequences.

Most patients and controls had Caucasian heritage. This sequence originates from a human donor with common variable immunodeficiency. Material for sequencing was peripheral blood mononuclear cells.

The CDR3 DNA, read in part, is TGTGCCAGCAGGACCGGGACAGGGGCGGGAGATACG. It translates to CASRTGTGAGDT. The whole CDR3 is CASRTGTGAGDTQYF. The chain couples TRBV2 to TRBJ2-3; 10 bases line up with TRBD1. The sequence runs out 3 residues before the end of the CDR3; the remainder is reconstructed from the germline J gene. The CDR3 runs 15 residues. The germline CDR1 and CDR2 sequences are SNHLY and FYNNEI. With V trimmed by 6 bases and J by 5 bases, 8 bases remained unmatched.